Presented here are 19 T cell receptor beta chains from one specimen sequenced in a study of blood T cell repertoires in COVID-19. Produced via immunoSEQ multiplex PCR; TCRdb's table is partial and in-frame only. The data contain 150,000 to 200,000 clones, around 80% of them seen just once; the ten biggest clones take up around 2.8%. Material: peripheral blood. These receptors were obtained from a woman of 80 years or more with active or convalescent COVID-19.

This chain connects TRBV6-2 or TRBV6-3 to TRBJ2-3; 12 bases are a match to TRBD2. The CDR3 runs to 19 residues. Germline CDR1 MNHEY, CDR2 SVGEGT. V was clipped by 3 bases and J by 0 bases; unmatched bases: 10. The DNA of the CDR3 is TGTGCCAGCAGTTATTTGGGACTAGCGGGCCCACCTAGCACAGATACGCAGTATTTT. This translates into CASSYLGLAGPPSTDTQYF.

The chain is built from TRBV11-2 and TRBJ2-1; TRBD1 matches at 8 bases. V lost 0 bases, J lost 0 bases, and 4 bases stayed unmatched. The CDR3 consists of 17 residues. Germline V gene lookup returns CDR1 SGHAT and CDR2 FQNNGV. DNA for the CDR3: TGTGCCAGCAGCTTAGAGGTACAGGGGGGCTCCTACAATGAGCAGTTCTTC. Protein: CASSLEVQGGSYNEQFF.

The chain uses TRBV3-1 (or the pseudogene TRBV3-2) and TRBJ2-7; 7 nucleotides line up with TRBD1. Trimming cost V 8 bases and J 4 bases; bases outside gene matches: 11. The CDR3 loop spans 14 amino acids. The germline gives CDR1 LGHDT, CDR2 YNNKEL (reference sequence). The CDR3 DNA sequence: TGTGCCAGCTCCCTACCAGGGGGAGTATACGAGCAGTACTTC. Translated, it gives CASSLPGGVYEQYF.

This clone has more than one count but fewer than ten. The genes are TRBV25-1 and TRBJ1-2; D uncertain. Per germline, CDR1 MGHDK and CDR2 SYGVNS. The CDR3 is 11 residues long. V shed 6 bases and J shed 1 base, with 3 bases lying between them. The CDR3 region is CASSHNYGYTF. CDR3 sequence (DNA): TGTGCCAGCAGCCATAACTATGGCTACACCTTC.

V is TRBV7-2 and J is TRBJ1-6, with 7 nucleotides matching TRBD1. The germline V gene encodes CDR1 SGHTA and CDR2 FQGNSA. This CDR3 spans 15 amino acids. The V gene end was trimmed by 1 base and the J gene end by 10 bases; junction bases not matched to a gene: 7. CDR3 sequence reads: CASSLGQGGRSPLHF. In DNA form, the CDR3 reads TGTGCCAGCAGCTTAGGACAGGGAGGCCGATCACCCCTCCACTTT.

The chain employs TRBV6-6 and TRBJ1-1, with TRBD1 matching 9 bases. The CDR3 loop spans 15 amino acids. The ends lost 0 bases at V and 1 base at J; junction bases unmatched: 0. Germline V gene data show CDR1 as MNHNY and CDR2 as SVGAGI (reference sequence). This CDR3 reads CASSYSGQGNTEAFF. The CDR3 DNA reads TGTGCCAGCAGTTACTCGGGACAGGGGAACACTGAAGCTTTCTTT.

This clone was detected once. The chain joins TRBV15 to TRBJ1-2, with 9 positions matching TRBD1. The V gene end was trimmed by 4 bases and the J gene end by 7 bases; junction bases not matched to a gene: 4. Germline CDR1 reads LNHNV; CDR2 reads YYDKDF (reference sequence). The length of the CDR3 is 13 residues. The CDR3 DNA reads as TGTGCCACCAGCAAACAGGGGGCGGGTGGCTACACCTTC. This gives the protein CATSKQGAGGYTF.

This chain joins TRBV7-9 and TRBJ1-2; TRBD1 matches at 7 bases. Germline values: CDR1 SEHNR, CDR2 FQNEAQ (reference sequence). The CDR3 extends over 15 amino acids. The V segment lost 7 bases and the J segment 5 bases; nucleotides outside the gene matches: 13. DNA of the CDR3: TGTGCCAGCACCTCACAGCTGACAGGGCTGTATGGCTACACCTTC. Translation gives CASTSQLTGLYGYTF. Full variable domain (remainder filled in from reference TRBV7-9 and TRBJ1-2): DTGVSQNPRHKITKRGQNVTFRCDPISEHNRLYWYRQTLGQGPEFLTYFQNEAQLEKSRLLSDRFSAERPKGSFSTLEIQRTEQGDSAMYLCASTSQLTGLYGYTFGSGTRLTVV.

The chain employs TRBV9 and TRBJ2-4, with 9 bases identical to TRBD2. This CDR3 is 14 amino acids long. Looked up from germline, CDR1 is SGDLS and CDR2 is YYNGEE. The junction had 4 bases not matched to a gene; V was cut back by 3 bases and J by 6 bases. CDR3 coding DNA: TGTGCCAGCAGCGGCCCAGCGGGGGGAAACATTCAGTACTTC. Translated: CASSGPAGGNIQYF.

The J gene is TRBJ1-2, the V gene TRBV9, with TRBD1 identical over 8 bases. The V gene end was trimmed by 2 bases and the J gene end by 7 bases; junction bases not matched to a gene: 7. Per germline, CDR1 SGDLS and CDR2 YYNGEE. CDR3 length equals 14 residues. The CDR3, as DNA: TGTGCCAGCAGCGTCGGACAGGGTCTCTCTGGCTACACCTTC. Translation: CASSVGQGLSGYTF.

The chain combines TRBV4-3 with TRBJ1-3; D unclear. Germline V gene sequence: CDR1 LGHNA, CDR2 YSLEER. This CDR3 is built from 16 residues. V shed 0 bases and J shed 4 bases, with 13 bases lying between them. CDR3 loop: CASSQDFAGSGNTIYF. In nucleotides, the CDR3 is TGCGCCAGCAGCCAAGATTTTGCGGGGTCCGGAAACACCATATATTTT.

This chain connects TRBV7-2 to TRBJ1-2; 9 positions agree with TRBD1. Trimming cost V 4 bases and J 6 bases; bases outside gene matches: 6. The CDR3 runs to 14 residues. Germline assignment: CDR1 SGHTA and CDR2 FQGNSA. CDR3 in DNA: TGTGCCAGCAGCTCGGGACAGGGTCCTGATGGCTACACCTTC. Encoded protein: CASSSGQGPDGYTF.

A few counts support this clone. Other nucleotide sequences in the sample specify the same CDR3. The CDR3, as DNA: TGCAGTGCTCGGGGGAACACTGAAGCTTTCTTT. It specifies CSARGNTEAFF. The chain carries TRBV20-1 and TRBJ1-1; D is undetermined. Germline assignment: CDR1 DFQATT and CDR2 SNEGSKA (reference sequence). The CDR3 sequence is 11 residues long. The V end was cut by 5 bases, the J end by 1 base, with 5 bases between.

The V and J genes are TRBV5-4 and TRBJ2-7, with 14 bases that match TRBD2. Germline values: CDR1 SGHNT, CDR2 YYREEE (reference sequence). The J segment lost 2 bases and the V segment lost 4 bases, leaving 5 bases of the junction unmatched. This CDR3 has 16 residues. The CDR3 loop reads CASSLGLAGGAYEQYF. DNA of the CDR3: TGTGCCAGCAGCCTTGGACTAGCGGGGGGAGCCTACGAGCAGTACTTC.

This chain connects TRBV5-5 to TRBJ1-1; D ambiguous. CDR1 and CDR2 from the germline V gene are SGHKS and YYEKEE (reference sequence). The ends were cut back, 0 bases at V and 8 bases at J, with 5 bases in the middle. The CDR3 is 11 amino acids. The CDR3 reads CASSLVREAFF. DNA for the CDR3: TGTGCCAGCAGCTTGGTTAGAGAAGCTTTCTTT. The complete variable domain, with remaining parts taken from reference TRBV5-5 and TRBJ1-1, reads DAGVTQSPTHLIKTRGQQVTLRCSPISGHKSVSWYQQVLGQGPQFIFQYYEKEERGRGNFPDRFSARQFPNYSSELNVNALLLGDSALYLCASSLVREAFFGQGTRLTVV.

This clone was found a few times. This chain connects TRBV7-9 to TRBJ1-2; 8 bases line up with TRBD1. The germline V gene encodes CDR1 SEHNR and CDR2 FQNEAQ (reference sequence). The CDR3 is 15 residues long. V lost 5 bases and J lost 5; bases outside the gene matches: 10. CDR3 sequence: CASSPPGQGFYGYTF. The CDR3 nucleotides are TGTGCCAGCAGCCCCCCCGGACAGGGATTTTATGGCTACACCTTC.

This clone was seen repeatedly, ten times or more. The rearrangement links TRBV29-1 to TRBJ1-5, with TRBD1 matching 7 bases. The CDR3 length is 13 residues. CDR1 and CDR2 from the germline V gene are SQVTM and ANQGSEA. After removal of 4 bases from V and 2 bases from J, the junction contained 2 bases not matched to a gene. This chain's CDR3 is CSVAGGGNQPQHF. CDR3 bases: TGCAGCGTTGCAGGGGGAGGCAATCAGCCCCAGCATTTT.

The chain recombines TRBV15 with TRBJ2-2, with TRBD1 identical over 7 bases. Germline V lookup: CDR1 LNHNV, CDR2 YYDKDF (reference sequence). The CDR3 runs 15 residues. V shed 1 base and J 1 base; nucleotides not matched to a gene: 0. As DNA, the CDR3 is TGTGCCACCAGCAGAGGGGACAGGAACACCGGGGAGCTGTTTTTT. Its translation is CATSRGDRNTGELFF.

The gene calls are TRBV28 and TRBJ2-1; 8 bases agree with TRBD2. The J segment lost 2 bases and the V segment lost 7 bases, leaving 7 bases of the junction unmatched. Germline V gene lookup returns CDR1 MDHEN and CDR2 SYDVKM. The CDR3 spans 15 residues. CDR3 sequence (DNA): TGTGCCAGCACATCCCCGGGACTAGCCTACAATGAGCAGTTCTTC. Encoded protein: CASTSPGLAYNEQFF.